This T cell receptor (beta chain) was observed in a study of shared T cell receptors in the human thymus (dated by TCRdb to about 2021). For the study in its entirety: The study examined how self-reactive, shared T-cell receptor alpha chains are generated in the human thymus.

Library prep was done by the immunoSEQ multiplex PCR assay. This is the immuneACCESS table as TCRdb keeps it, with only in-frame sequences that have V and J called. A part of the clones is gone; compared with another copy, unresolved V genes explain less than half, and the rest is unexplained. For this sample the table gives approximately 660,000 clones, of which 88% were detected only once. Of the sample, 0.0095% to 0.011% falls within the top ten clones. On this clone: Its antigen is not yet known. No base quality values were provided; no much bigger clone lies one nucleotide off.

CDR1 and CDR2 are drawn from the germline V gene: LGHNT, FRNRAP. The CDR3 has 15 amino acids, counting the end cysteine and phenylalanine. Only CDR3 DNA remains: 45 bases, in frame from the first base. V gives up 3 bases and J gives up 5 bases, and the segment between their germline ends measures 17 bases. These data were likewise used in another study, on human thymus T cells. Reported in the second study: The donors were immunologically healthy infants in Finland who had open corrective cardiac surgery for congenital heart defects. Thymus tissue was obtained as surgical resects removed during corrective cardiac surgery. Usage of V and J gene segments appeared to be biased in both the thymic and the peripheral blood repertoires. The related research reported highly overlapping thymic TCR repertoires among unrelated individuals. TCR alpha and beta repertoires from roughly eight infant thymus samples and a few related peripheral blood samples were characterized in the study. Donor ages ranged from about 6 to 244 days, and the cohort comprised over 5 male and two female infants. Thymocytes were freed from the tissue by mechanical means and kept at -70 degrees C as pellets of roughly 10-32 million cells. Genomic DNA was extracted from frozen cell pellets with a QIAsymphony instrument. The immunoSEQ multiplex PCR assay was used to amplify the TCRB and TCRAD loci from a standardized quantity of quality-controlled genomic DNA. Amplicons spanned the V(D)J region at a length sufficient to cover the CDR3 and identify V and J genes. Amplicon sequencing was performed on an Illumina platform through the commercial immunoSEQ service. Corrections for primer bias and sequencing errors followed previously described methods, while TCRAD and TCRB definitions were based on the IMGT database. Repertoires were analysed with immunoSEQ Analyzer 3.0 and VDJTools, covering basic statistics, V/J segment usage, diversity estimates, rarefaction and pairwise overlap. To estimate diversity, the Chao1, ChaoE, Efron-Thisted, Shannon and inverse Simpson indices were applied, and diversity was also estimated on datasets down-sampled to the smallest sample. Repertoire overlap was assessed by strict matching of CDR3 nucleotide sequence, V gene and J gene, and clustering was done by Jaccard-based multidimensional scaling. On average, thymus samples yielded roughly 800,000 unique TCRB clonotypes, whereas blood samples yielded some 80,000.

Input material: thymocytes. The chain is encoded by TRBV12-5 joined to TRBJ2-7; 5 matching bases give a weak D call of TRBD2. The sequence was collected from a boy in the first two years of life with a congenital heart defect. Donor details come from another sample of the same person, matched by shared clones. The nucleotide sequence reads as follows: TGTGCTAGTGGTTTTGTCTCGAGGGTATCGGACGAGCAGTACTTC. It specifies CASGFVSRVSDEQYF.